Presented here are 27 T cell receptor beta chains from one specimen sequenced in a study of cytomegalovirus exposure and HLA in healthy donors (TCRdb year 2017). Libraries were prepared through the immunoSEQ multiplex PCR assay. The multiplex PCR relied on a mix of 60 forward primers for TCR Vbeta segments and 13 reverse primers for TCR Jbeta segments. TCRdb's version of the immuneACCESS table is confined to in-frame rearrangements and falls short of the full clone set. An unresolved V gene accounts for under half of the shortfall where checked; the remainder is of unknown origin. Present in this sample are roughly 200,000 clones, roughly 9.5% of which were seen just once. Roughly 1.3% of the sample goes to the ten largest clones. Sequencing was carried out using PBMCs. Every receptor here comes from a woman in her thirties in good health and CMV-seropositive.

V usage is TRBV2 and J usage is TRBJ1-2; 7 positions match TRBD1. The germline CDR1 and CDR2 sequences are SNHLY and FYNNEI. V lost 4 bases, J lost 5 bases, and 4 bases stayed unmatched. The CDR3 extends over 13 amino acids. The CDR3 is CASSAGQLYGYTF. The CDR3 coding sequence is TGTGCCAGCAGTGCGGGACAGCTTTATGGCTACACCTTC.

This clone was detected only a few times. The chain combines TRBV11-2 with TRBJ2-7; 10 bases agree with TRBD1. Germline V gene data show CDR1 as SGHAT and CDR2 as FQNNGV. This CDR3 region has 13 residues. After removal of 4 bases from V and 4 bases from J, the junction contained 1 base not matched to a gene. CDR3 region: CASSSGQGYEQYF. CDR3 sequence (DNA): TGTGCCAGCAGCTCGGGACAGGGGTACGAGCAGTACTTC.

A few counts support this clone. The chain is built from TRBV30 and TRBJ1-2; D is unclear. Germline lookup yields CDR1 GTSNPN and CDR2 SVGIG (reference sequence). The CDR3 spans 14 residues. The V end was cut by 0 bases, the J end by 4 bases, with 12 bases between. The CDR3 loop reads CAWSVVLSRYGYTF. In nucleotides, the CDR3 is TGTGCCTGGAGTGTAGTGCTCTCGCGCTATGGCTACACCTTC.

This clone has only a few counts. The gene calls are TRBV29-1 and TRBJ1-2; 7 bases map to TRBD1. Germline CDR1 is SQVTM and CDR2 is ANQGSEA. The CDR3 is 13 amino acids. V was pared by 5 bases and J by 4 bases, with 7 bases of the junction left unmatched. CDR3 loop: CSVITGEVYGYTF. In nucleotides, the CDR3 is TGCAGCGTTATTACAGGGGAGGTCTATGGCTACACCTTC.

This clone has just a few counts. The chain joins TRBV2 to TRBJ2-7; 11 nucleotides match TRBD1. Germline-derived CDR1 and CDR2 are SNHLY and FYNNEI. V lost 7 bases and J lost 7; bases outside the gene matches: 6. The CDR3 is 13 residues long. The CDR3 DNA is TGTGCCAGCAAGGACAGGGGGCTTGAAGAGCAGTACTTC. This gives the protein CASKDRGLEEQYF.

The chain joins TRBV2 to TRBJ2-1, with TRBD1 identical over 9 bases. The ends lost 2 bases at V and 8 bases at J; junction bases unmatched: 7. Looked up from germline, CDR1 is SNHLY and CDR2 is FYNNEI. The CDR3 has 15 residues. CDR3 residues: CASSERGRDRDEQFF. CDR3 nucleotide sequence: TGTGCCAGCAGTGAAAGGGGCAGGGACAGGGATGAGCAGTTCTTC.

V usage is TRBV18 and J usage is TRBJ1-1; D might be TRBD1 (5 bases). This CDR3 has 16 amino acids. The V end lost 5 bases, the J end lost 0 bases, and 16 bases lay between the germline ends. Germline V gives CDR1 KGHSH, CDR2 LQKENI. The CDR3 is CASSESIWGLNTEAFF. The CDR3, as DNA: TGTGCCAGCTCAGAGTCGATTTGGGGCCTGAACACTGAAGCTTTCTTT.

The gene calls are TRBV29-1 and TRBJ1-1; 7 nucleotides align to TRBD1. The junction had 6 bases not matched to a gene; V was cut back by 0 bases and J by 8 bases. CDR1 and CDR2 from the germline V gene are SQVTM and ANQGSEA. CDR3 length: 13 amino acids. The CDR3, as DNA: TGCAGCGTTGAAGAATCCCGGGACAGCGAAGCTTTCTTT. Amino acid sequence: CSVEESRDSEAFF.

CDR3 in amino acids: CASKTTSTDTQYF. The CDR3 nucleotides read TGTGCCAGCAAGACAACTTCGACAGATACGCAGTATTTT. This sequence joins TRBV2 and TRBJ2-3; D gene unclear. Germline V lookup: CDR1 SNHLY, CDR2 FYNNEI. V gave up 7 bases and J gave up 3 bases, with 11 bases separating them. CDR3 size: 13 residues. The full variable domain, in which reference TRBV2 and TRBJ2-3 provide the parts outside the CDR3, is EPEVTQTPSHQVTQMGQEVILRCVPISNHLYFYWYRQILGQKVEFLVSFYNNEISEKSEIFDDQFSVERPDGSNFTLKIRSTKLEDSAMYFCASKTTSTDTQYFGPGTRLTVL.

The chain couples TRBV9 to TRBJ2-3; 7 bases line up with TRBD1. The trim removed 3 bases at V and 3 bases at J, leaving 4 bases unmatched. This CDR3 contains 14 residues. Germline V gene lookup returns CDR1 SGDLS and CDR2 YYNGEE. The CDR3 loop is CASSAGQPTDTQYF. CDR3 sequence (DNA): TGTGCCAGCAGCGCGGGACAGCCTACAGATACGCAGTATTTT.

Turning to this clone: This sample also contains other DNA sequences that code for the same CDR3. The gene calls are TRBV5-1 and TRBJ1-1; D is uncertain. The CDR3 runs 15 residues. CDR1 and CDR2 from the germline V gene are SGHRS and YFSETQ. Between the trimmed V and J ends, which lost 4 bases and 5 bases, there was a span of 18 bases. In DNA, the CDR3 is TGCGCCAGCAGCCCCGGGTCCACCCAACAAACTGAAGCTTTCTTT. It translates to CASSPGSTQQTEAFF.

This clone has more than one count but fewer than ten. This rearrangement joins TRBV6-5 to TRBJ2-7; 14 bases align to TRBD2. V was pared by 6 bases and J by 8 bases, with 9 bases of the junction left unmatched. The CDR3 has 15 residues. Per the germline V gene, CDR1 is MNHEY and CDR2 is SVGAGI. The CDR3 spells CASSPTGLAGGKQYF. The CDR3 DNA sequence: TGTGCCAGCAGCCCCACCGGACTAGCGGGAGGAAAGCAGTACTTC.

As for this clone: One junction end does not reproduce the germline sequence, and a read error may be involved. The chain joins TRBV5-4 to TRBJ1-5, with 10 bases fitting TRBD1. This CDR3 spans 15 amino acids. Germline V lookup: CDR1 SGHNT, CDR2 YYREEE (reference sequence). This CDR3 is CASSLDPTGGQPRHF. The CDR3 DNA reads TGTGCCAGCAGCTTGGATCCGACAGGGGGCCAGCCCCGGCATTTT.

The chain has TRBV7-9 and TRBJ1-2; 11 bases match TRBD1. The CDR3 has 14 residues. The ends lost 8 bases at V and 11 bases at J; junction bases unmatched: 13. CDR1 and CDR2 (germline): SEHNR, FQNEAQ (reference sequence). CDR3 region: CASGGQGGVGGYTF. The CDR3 region has the DNA TGTGCCAGCGGGGGACAGGGGGGCGTAGGGGGGTACACCTTC.

V usage is TRBV19 and J usage is TRBJ1-1; D not resolved. CDR3 size: 15 residues. CDR1 is LNHDA, CDR2 SQIVND, per germline (reference sequence). The V end lost 7 bases, the J end lost 1 base, and 16 bases lay between the germline ends. CDR3 protein: CASTPFFRENTEAFF. CDR3 nucleotides: TGTGCCAGTACCCCCTTCTTCCGGGAGAACACTGAAGCTTTCTTT.

This sequence joins TRBV5-6 and TRBJ1-2, with D maybe TRBD1 (6 bases). CDR1 and CDR2 (germline): SGHDT, YYEEEE. V was cut by 1 base and J by 1 base, with 8 bases left in between. This CDR3 has 14 amino acids. CDR3 residues: CASSLTQGNYGYTF. The CDR3 DNA reads as TGTGCCAGCAGCTTGACACAGGGTAACTATGGCTACACCTTC.

As for this clone: Mismatch with germline at one junction end may stem from a read error. This rearrangement joins TRBV4-2 to TRBJ2-5; 7 positions match TRBD2. Germline CDR1 and CDR2: LGHNA and YNFKEQ. The CDR3 totals 12 residues. DNA of the CDR3: TGTGCAAGCAGCCAAGACGGGGGGAACCAGTACTTC. The encoded protein is CASSQDGGNQYF.

With regard to this clone: The conserved phenylalanine or tryptophan is not found at the CDR3 terminus, so this likely reflects a read error. The DNA is left out, because the CDR3 cannot be placed on it with certainty; the CDR3 is given as TCRdb lists it. The chain carries TRBV2 and TRBJ1-5; TRBD1 is taken as the D call from the table, unchecked against the DNA. Germline-derived CDR1 and CDR2 are SNHLY and FYNNEI. The CDR3 has 13 amino acids, counting both end residues. CDR3 residues: CASTRGLIQPKHL.

This clone was counted between two and nine times. The chain combines TRBV7-8 with TRBJ2-3, with 11 bases that match TRBD2. The CDR3 totals 20 residues. Looked up from germline, CDR1 is SGHVS and CDR2 is FQNEAQ. The V gene end was trimmed by 4 bases and the J gene end by 1 base; junction bases not matched to a gene: 16. In nucleotides, the CDR3 is TGTGCCAGCAGCTCCCTAACCAGAACTAGCGGGAGCGCCCGCACAGATACGCAGTATTTT. Encoded protein: CASSSLTRTSGSARTDTQYF. The full variable domain, rest sourced from reference TRBV7-8 and TRBJ2-3, is GAGVSQSPRYKVAKRGQDVALRCDPISGHVSLFWYQQALGQGPEFLTYFQNEAQLDKSGLPSDRFFAERPEGSVSTLKIQRTQQEDSAVYLCASSSLTRTSGSARTDTQYFGPGTRLTVL.

The gene calls are TRBV5-1 and TRBJ2-7; 9 nucleotides line up with TRBD1. Per the germline V gene, CDR1 is SGHRS and CDR2 is YFSETQ. This CDR3 is built from 14 residues. The ends lost 6 bases at V and 4 bases at J; junction bases unmatched: 8. DNA of the CDR3: TGCGCCAGCACTCCCGGGACAGGGTATTACGAGCAGTACTTC. Translating it yields CASTPGTGYYEQYF.

The chain links TRBV4-1 to TRBJ2-5; 8 bases map to TRBD2. J was trimmed by 5 bases and V by 5 bases; bases with no gene match: 13. The CDR3 length is 16 residues. Germline V gives CDR1 MGHRA, CDR2 YSYEKL. In nucleotides, the CDR3 is TGCGCCAGCAGCGCCTTTGGAGCGGGAGTCGGGGAGACCCAGTACTTC. Its translation: CASSAFGAGVGETQYF.

This chain links TRBV7-9 with TRBJ2-7, with 8 bases identical to TRBD1. V was clipped by 5 bases and J by 5 bases; unmatched bases: 5. From germline, CDR1 is SEHNR and CDR2 FQNEAQ (reference sequence). The CDR3 loop spans 13 amino acids. CDR3 loop: CASSGTGGNEQYF. CDR3 bases: TGTGCCAGCAGCGGAACAGGGGGAAACGAGCAGTACTTC. The variable domain in full, completed from reference TRBV7-9 and TRBJ2-7, reads DTGVSQNPRHKITKRGQNVTFRCDPISEHNRLYWYRQTLGQGPEFLTYFQNEAQLEKSRLLSDRFSAERPKGSFSTLEIQRTEQGDSAMYLCASSGTGGNEQYFGPGTRLTVT.

V usage is TRBV5-1 and J usage is TRBJ2-1; D gene uncertain. V was cut by 4 bases and J by 4 bases, with 18 bases left in between. Germline loops: CDR1 SGHRS, CDR2 YFSETQ. The CDR3 covers 16 residues. CDR3 DNA: TGCGCCAGCAGCCCCCCAGTCGTGATACAATACAATGAGCAGTTCTTC. Protein: CASSPPVVIQYNEQFF.

In its sample, this clone was seen once. V and J are TRBV6-1 and TRBJ1-2, with 10 bases that match TRBD1. CDR1 is MNHNS, CDR2 SASEGT, per germline. The V segment lost 8 bases and the J segment 3 bases; nucleotides outside the gene matches: 6. This CDR3 contains 14 residues. CDR3: CASVRTGGDYGYTF. DNA of the CDR3: TGTGCCAGCGTTAGGACAGGGGGGGACTATGGCTACACCTTC.

The V gene is TRBV5-1, the J gene TRBJ2-5, with TRBD1 matching 8 bases. V was clipped by 3 bases and J by 1 base; unmatched bases: 2. The CDR3 is 14 amino acids. The germline CDR1 and CDR2 sequences are SGHRS and YFSETQ. The CDR3 nucleotides read TGCGCCAGCAGCTCAGGACAGGGCCAAGAGACCCAGTACTTC. As protein: CASSSGQGQETQYF.

The CDR3 here is CATSNRQGLSGYTF. CDR3 DNA sequence: TGTGCCACCAGCAACCGACAGGGGCTAAGCGGCTACACCTTC. This chain links TRBV15 with TRBJ1-2; 8 bases align to TRBD1. Germline V gives CDR1 LNHNV, CDR2 YYDKDF (reference sequence). V lost 4 bases to trimming and J lost 8 bases; unmatched junction nucleotides: 9. This CDR3 is 14 amino acids long. The full variable domain, its missing parts supplied by reference TRBV15 and TRBJ1-2, is DAMVIQNPRYQVTQFGKPVTLSCSQTLNHNVMYWYQQKSSQAPKLLFHYYDKDFNNEADTPDNFQSRRPNTSFCFLDIRSPGLGDTAMYLCATSNRQGLSGYTFGSGTRLTVV.

About this clone itself: The germline gene is not matched at one end of the junction; a read error may be the cause. The chain carries TRBV7-2 and TRBJ2-1; 7 bases align to TRBD2. The CDR3 has 15 amino acids. From germline, CDR1 is SGHTA and CDR2 FQGNSA. DNA of the CDR3: TGTGCCAGCAGCATAGCTACTAGCGCTTACAATGAGCAGTTCTTC. Protein sequence: CASSIATSAYNEQFF. Using reference TRBV7-2 and TRBJ2-1 for the parts outside the CDR3, the full variable domain is GAGVSQSPSNKVTEKGKDVELRCDPISGHTALYWYRQSLGQGLEFLIYFQGNSAPDKSGLPSDRFSAERTGGSVSTLTIQRTQQEDSAVYLCASSIATSAYNEQFFGPGTRLTVL.